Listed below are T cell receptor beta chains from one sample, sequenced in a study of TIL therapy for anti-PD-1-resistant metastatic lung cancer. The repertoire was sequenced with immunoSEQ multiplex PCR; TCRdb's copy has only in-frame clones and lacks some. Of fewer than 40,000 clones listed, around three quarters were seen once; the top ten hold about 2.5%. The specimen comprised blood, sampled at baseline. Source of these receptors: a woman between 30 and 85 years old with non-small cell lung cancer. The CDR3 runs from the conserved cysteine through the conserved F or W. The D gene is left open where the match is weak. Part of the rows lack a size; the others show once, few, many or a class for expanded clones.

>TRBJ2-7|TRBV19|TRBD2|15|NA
TGTGCCAGTAGTATCTCCGCTAGCGGGAAAGGCGAGCAGTACTTC
CASSISASGKGEQYF
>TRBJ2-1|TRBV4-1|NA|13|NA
TGCGCCAGCAGCCAAGATAGCTACAATGAGCAGTTCTTC
CASSQDSYNEQFF
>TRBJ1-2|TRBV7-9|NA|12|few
TGTGCCAGCAGCCTAGGTGACTATGGCTACACCTTC
CASSLGDYGYTF
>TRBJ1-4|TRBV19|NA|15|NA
TGTGCCAGTAGTATTAACCACCAGGGCAATGAAAAACTGTTTTTT
CASSINHQGNEKLFF
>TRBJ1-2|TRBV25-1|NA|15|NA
TGTGCCAGCAGCCCTCCGGGACGGTCTAACTATGGCTACACCTTC
CASSPPGRSNYGYTF
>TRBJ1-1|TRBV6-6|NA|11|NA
TGTGCCAGCAGACAAATCGCAGAAGCTTTCTTT
CASRQIAEAFF
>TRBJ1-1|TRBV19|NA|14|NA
TGTGCCAGTAGTATAGTTCTGGGATTCACTGAAGCTTTCTTT
CASSIVLGFTEAFF
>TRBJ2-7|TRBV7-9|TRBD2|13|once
TGTGCCAGCACTTTCAGCGGGAGTTACGAGCAGTACTTC
CASTFSGSYEQYF
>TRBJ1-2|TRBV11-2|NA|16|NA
TGTGCCAGCAGCTTATTGCGGGGCGTATCCCCCTATGGCTACACCTTC
CASSLLRGVSPYGYTF
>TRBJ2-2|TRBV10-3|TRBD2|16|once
TGTGCCATCGGGGGTAGCGGGAGAGGCAACACCGGGGAGCTGTTTTTT
CAIGGSGRGNTGELFF
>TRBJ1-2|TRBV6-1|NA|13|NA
TGTGCCAGCAGTGAATCGGGGTGGTATGGCTACACCTTC
CASSESGWYGYTF
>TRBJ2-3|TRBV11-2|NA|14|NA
TGTGCCAGCAGCTTAGGAGGAGGGCGAGATACGCAGTATTTT
CASSLGGGRDTQYF
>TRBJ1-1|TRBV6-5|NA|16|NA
TGTGCCAGCAGTTACTCGACGTTGACCGTGAACACTGAAGCTTTCTTT
CASSYSTLTVNTEAFF
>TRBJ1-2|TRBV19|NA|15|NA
TGTGCCAGTAGTATTCCCGACAGGCCCCTCTATGGCTACACCTTC
CASSIPDRPLYGYTF
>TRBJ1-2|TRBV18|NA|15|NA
TGTGCCAGCTCACCACCCCTCCAGGGGCAAGGGGGCTACACCTTC
CASSPPLQGQGGYTF
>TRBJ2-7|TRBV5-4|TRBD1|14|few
TGTGCCAGCAGCTGGGACAGTGGGGGCTACGAGCAGTACTTC
CASSWDSGGYEQYF
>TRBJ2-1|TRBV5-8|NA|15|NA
TGTGCCAGCAGCTTACTGATGAGCTCCTACAATGAGCAGTTCTTC
CASSLLMSSYNEQFF
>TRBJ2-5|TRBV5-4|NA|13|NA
TGTGCCAGCAGCTTTGGGTCCCAAGAGACCCAGTACTTC
CASSFGSQETQYF
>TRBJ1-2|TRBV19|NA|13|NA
TGTGCCAGTAGTGCTGGGGAAAACTATGGCTACACCTTC
CASSAGENYGYTF
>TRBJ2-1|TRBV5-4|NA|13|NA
TGTGCCAGCAGCTTGGATCGCCACAATGAGCAGTTCTTC
CASSLDRHNEQFF
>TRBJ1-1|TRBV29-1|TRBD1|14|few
TGCAGCGTTGAAACCGGGACAGGTCCCACTGAAGCTTTCTTT
CSVETGTGPTEAFF
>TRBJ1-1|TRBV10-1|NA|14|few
TGCGCCAGCAGTGATAATACAGGGAACACTGAAGCTTTCTTT
CASSDNTGNTEAFF
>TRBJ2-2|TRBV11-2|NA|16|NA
TGTGCCAGCAGCGTCGGAAAGGGATCTTACACCGGGGAGCTGTTTTTT
CASSVGKGSYTGELFF
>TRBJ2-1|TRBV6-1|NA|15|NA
TGTGCCAGCAGGATGATTGGACGGAGGATAATGAGGCAGTTCTTC
CASRMIGRRIMRQFF
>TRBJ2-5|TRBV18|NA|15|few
TGTGCCAGCTCAGACCTTTGGCGGGATGGTGAGACCCAGTACTTC
CASSDLWRDGETQYF
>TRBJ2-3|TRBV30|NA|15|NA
TGTGCCGGATCCTTTAGCGGCATTAGCACAGATACGCAGTATTTT
CAGSFSGISTDTQYF
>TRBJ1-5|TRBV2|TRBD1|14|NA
TGTGCCAGCAGTGGGGGACAGGGATGGCAGCCCCAGCATTTT
CASSGGQGWQPQHF
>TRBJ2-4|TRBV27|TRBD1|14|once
TGTGCCAGCAGACAGCAGGACAGGGCAAACATTCAGTACTTC
CASRQQDRANIQYF
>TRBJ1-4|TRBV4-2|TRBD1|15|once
TGTGCCAGCAGCCAAGAGGGACAGTTTAATGAAAAACTGTTTTTT
CASSQEGQFNEKLFF
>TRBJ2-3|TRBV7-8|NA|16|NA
TGTGCCAGCAGCGTAGGACTACTTGGGATCACAGATACGCAGTATTTT
CASSVGLLGITDTQYF
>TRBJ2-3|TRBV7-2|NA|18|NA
TGTGCCAGCAGCTACGTGTCAGGGACTTCAGGACCCACAGATACGCAGTATTTT
CASSYVSGTSGPTDTQYF
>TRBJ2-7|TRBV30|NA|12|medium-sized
TGTGCCCCCTACGGGTGGGACTACGAGCAGTACTTC
CAPYGWDYEQYF
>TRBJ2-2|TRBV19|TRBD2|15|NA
TGTGCCAGTAGAATAGCGGGTCCGAACACCGGGGAGCTGTTTTTT
CASRIAGPNTGELFF
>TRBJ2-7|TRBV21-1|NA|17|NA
TGTGCCAGCAGCAAAGCGGGGACTAGCGGGAGTAGCAACGAGCAGTACTTC
CASSKAGTSGSSNEQYF
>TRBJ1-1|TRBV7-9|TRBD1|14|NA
TGTGCCAGCACCCGGACAGGGGTGAACACTGAAGCTTTCTTT
CASTRTGVNTEAFF
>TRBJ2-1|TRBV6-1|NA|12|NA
TGTGCCAGCAGTGAAGGCGTGGCTACCCCCGTCTTC
CASSEGVATPVF
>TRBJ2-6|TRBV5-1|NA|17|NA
TGCGCCAGCAGCTGGAAGCAACAGGTCGCTGGGGCCAACGTCCTGACTTTC
CASSWKQQVAGANVLTF
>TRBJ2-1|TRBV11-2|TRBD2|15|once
TGTGCCAGCAGCTTCCGTAGCGGGAGGGTACTCGAGGTGATCTTC
CASSFRSGRVLEVIF
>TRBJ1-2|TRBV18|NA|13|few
TGTGCCAGCTCACCATCATCACCCTATGGCTACACCTTC
CASSPSSPYGYTF
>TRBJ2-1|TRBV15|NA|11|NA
TGTGCCACAGGGGTTAGGGATGAGCAGTTCTTC
CATGVRDEQFF
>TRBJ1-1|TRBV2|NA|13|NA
TGTGCCAGCAGTGTTTGGGAGAACACTGAAGCTTTCTTT
CASSVWENTEAFF
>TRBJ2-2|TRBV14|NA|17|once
TGTGCCAGCAGCCAAGATGGGACACTCGGGAGGACCGGGGAGCTGTTTTTT
CASSQDGTLGRTGELFF
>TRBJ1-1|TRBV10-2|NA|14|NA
TGCGCCAGCAGTGAGAAGGGGGGGGGTACTGAAGCTTTCTTT
CASSEKGGGTEAFF
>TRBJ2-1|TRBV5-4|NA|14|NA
TGTGCCAGCAGCTTCAGGGACTCGGGCGATGAGCAGTTCTTC
CASSFRDSGDEQFF
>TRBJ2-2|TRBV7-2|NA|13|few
TGTGCCAGCAGCCCGGCCAGGCACGGGGAGCTGTTTTTT
CASSPARHGELFF
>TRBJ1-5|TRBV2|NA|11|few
TGTGCCAGCAGGACAGATCAGCCCCAGCATTTT
CASRTDQPQHF
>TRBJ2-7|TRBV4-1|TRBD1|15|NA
TGCGCCAGCAGCCAAGAGATAGACAGGGTCTACGAGCAGTACTTC
CASSQEIDRVYEQYF
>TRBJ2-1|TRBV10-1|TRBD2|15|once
TGCGCCAGCGGCCCGGGGACTAGCGGGAGGGCCAAGCAGTTCTTC
CASGPGTSGRAKQFF
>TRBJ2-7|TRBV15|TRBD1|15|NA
TGTGCCACCAGCAGAGATCCAGGGGGCAACTACGAGCAGTACTTC
CATSRDPGGNYEQYF
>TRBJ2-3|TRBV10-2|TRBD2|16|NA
TGCGCCAGCAGCGCCGGGACTAGCGGGAGAGCAGATACGCAGTATTTT
CASSAGTSGRADTQYF
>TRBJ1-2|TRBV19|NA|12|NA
TGTGCCAGTAGTATAGGGACAGCTGGCTACACCTTC
CASSIGTAGYTF
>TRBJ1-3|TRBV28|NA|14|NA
TGTGCCAGCAGTTCGGACGGAATTGGAAACACCATATATTTT
CASSSDGIGNTIYF
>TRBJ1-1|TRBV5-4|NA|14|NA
TGTGCCAGCAGGGAAGGGGGTCTGAACACTGAAGCTTTCTTT
CASREGGLNTEAFF